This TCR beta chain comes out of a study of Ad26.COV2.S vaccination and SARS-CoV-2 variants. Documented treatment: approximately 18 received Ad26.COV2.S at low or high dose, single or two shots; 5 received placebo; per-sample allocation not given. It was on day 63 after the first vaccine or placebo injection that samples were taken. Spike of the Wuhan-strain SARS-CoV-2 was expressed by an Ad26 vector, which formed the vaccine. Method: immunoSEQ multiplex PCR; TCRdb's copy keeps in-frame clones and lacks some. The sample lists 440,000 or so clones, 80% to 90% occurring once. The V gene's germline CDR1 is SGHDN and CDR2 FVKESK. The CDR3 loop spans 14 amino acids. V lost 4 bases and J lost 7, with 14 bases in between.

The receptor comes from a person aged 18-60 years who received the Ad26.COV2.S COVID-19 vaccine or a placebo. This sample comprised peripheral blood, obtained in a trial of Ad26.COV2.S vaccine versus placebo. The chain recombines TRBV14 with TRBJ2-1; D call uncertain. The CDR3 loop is CASSPNRRTNEQFF. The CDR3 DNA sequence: TGTGCCAGCAGCCCGAACCGAAGGACGAATGAGCAGTTCTTC.